These 3 T cell receptor beta chains were sequenced from one sample in a study of molecular identifiers for immune sequencing clone quantification. TCRdb re-derived calls from the PCR reads in MiXCR, one entry per CDR3 protein. The sample includes over 55,000 distinct CDR3 sequences, roughly 17% of them seen just once. Sequenced sample: naive CD8+ T cells from blood, with Jurkat cell RNA spiked in. Indicated subset: FACS-sorted CD8+CD4-CCR7+CD45RA+ naive T cells. The receptors come from a human donor in good health. Some libraries in this study had Jurkat cell RNA spiked in.

This clonotype was seen repeatedly, ten times or more. The chain couples TRBV5-1 to TRBJ2-5; a weak D match, TRBD2 (5 bases). The CDR3 runs 14 residues. The germline V gene has CDR1 SGHRS and CDR2 YFSETQ. The V end was cut by 4 bases, the J end by 0 bases, with 10 bases between. CDR3 region: CASSGRVYQETQYF. The CDR3 DNA follows: TGCGCCAGCAGCGGGAGAGTGTACCAAGAGACCCAGTACTTC.

This clonotype was recorded many times. J is TRBJ2-7 and V is TRBV7-9; D might be TRBD1 (6 bases). CDR1 is SEHNR, CDR2 FQNEAQ, per germline (reference sequence). This CDR3 is built from 14 residues. The V gene lost 1 base and the J gene lost 6 bases, with 13 bases spanning the gap. The CDR3 DNA is TGTGCCAGCAGCTTAGACAGGGCGCTGGTCGAGCAGTACTTC. Translated: CASSLDRALVEQYF.

This clonotype was counted at least ten times. V is TRBV14 and J is TRBJ2-3; D is unclear. CDR1 and CDR2 from the germline V gene are SGHDN and FVKESK. The CDR3 runs to 13 residues. Trimming stripped 1 base from V and 6 bases from J, with 8 bases between. The CDR3 loop reads CASSQARPDTQYF. CDR3 in DNA: TGTGCCAGCAGCCAAGCACGTCCGGATACGCAGTATTTT.